This record concerns one T cell receptor (beta chain) sequence. The junction does not match germline at one end; this may be a read error. This sample was taken from a study of tumor-infiltrating lymphocytes in primary liver carcinoma. Study details: Patients of both sexes were 30 to 69 years old.

It was from about 20-30 mg of unsorted bulk tissue that RNA and DNA were co-extracted. Germline values: CDR1 SGHAT, CDR2 FQDESV (reference sequence). The CDR3 has 15 residues. TCR beta cDNA was made from 400 to 600 ng total RNA with a constant-region primer. ARM-PCR was slightly modified, and three nested multiplex PCR rounds with it gave rise to the TCR beta libraries. Rounds one and two of PCR, each of 10 cycles, were primed with TRBV1-TRBV30 forward primers and a C-beta reverse primer. TCRdb re-called the multiplex PCR reads with MiXCR, one entry per CDR3 protein. The sample records more than 45,000 distinct CDR3 sequences, 70% to 80% being singletons.

Sequenced: liver tumor tissue from sampling region 3. Subset defined: tumor region T3, left-lateral pole. V gene TRBV11-1 combines with J gene TRBJ2-1, with D maybe TRBD2 (7 bases). This TCR was recovered from a man aged 40-49 years with primary liver carcinoma and hepatitis B virus infection. The CDR3, as DNA: TGTGCCAGTAGCCCAAGGGGGGGAGGTTACAGTGAGCAGTTCTTC. Protein: CASSPRGGGYSEQFF.